The 2 T cell receptor beta chains below come from one sample, sequenced in a study of regulatory T cells in long-lasting Graves disease. Time point defined: persistent/refractory GD, antithyroid drugs over 5 years with positive TRAb. PBMC RNA was the source of the TCR library. With iRepertoire HTBI primers and Arm-PCR of CDR3 regions, TCR beta libraries were built. Each CDR3 protein gets one entry after TCRdb re-called the multiplex PCR reads with MiXCR. The top ten hold approximately 6.4% of the sample, which has hundreds of thousands of distinct CDR3 sequences, 20% to 25% seen once. The sample in question was peripheral blood mononuclear cells (PBMCs), obtained when the disease was refractory, from a patient treated with antithyroid drugs. The receptor source for this set is a female donor with Graves disease.

This clonotype occurred many times. The chain carries TRBV11-2 and TRBJ2-5; D unclear. This CDR3 is 15 amino acids long. Germline V gene data show CDR1 as SGHAT and CDR2 as FQNNGV. Trimming cost V 5 bases and J 2 bases, with 15 bases left between them. The chain's CDR3 is CASSPIQRSQETQYF. For the CDR3, the DNA is TGTGCCAGCAGCCCGATACAGAGAAGTCAAGAGACCCAGTACTTC.

This clonotype was recorded many times. V gene TRBV3-1 combines with J gene TRBJ2-7; D uncertain. Germline loops: CDR1 LGHDT, CDR2 YNNKEL (reference sequence). There are 13 residues in the CDR3. Trimming cost V 4 bases and J 2 bases, with 9 bases left between them. CDR3 sequence reads: CASSPPSAYEQYF. In DNA, the CDR3 is TGTGCCAGCAGCCCCCCTTCCGCCTACGAGCAGTACTTC.